These T cell receptor beta chains were read from a single sample in a study of technical replicates of blood from a handful of donors. Only in-frame clones appear in the TCRdb table, and some are missing; sequencing was by immunoSEQ multiplex PCR. In the table there are 65,000 to 80,000 clones, nearly 99% of which are singletons. What was sequenced was T cells isolated from PBMCs. Receptors were obtained from a human donor in good health. CDR3s include the opening cysteine and the closing phenylalanine or tryptophan. The D gene is left open where the match is weak. Clone size is not always given. Where it is, it says once, few, many or a class for expanded clones.

j_call	clone_size	v_call	d_call	cdr3_nt	cdr3_aa
TRBJ2-3	.	TRBV4-1	.	TGCGCCAGCAGCCAAGACCTAGATACGCAGTATTTT	CASSQDLDTQYF
TRBJ1-2	.	TRBV29-1	.	TGCAGCGTTGTTTCGGGGACAAGGGATCAGTATGGCTACACCTTC	CSVVSGTRDQYGYTF
TRBJ1-2	.	TRBV27	.	TGTGCCAGCAGTTTATCGACAGGACTTGGCTACACCTTC	CASSLSTGLGYTF
TRBJ2-3	.	TRBV10-2	.	TGCGCCAGCAGTGAGGACTATGGGGTCACAGATACGCAGTATTTT	CASSEDYGVTDTQYF
TRBJ2-7	once	TRBV4-1	TRBD2	TGCGCCAGCAGCCAAGTACTCGCGGGAGCCTACGAGCAGTACTTC	CASSQVLAGAYEQYF
TRBJ1-2	.	TRBV28	TRBD1	TGTGCCAGCAGGTGGCGACAGGGAAACTATGGCTACACCTTC	CASRWRQGNYGYTF
TRBJ2-3	.	TRBV28	TRBD1	TGTGCCAGCAGCCTTCCCCCCACAGGGGCCACAGATACGCAGTATTTT	CASSLPPTGATDTQYF
TRBJ2-6	.	TRBV6-5	.	TGTGCCACGGTTGGGGCCAACGTCCTGACTTTC	CATVGANVLTF
TRBJ2-3	.	TRBV7-3	TRBD2	TGTGCCAGCAGCGTTCACCCTAGCGGGCCTAGCACAGATACGCAGTATTTT	CASSVHPSGPSTDTQYF
TRBJ1-1	.	TRBV19	TRBD1	TGTGCCAGTAGTTCCCAGGGGGGAACTGAAGCTTTCTTT	CASSSQGGTEAFF
TRBJ1-1	.	TRBV28	TRBD1	TGTGCCAGCAGTTGGACAGGGGGCATAATGGGTGAAACTGAAGCTTTCTTT	CASSWTGGIMGETEAFF
TRBJ2-7	.	TRBV4-3	TRBD2	TGCGCCAGCAGCCAAGACAAAGCGGGAGGGTTAGAGCAGTACTTC	CASSQDKAGGLEQYF
TRBJ2-2	.	TRBV29-1	TRBD2	TGCAGCGTTAGAGACAGAAGCGGGAGACCGGAGGGCGGGGAGCTGTTTTTT	CSVRDRSGRPEGGELFF
TRBJ2-7	.	TRBV7-3	.	TGTGCCAGCAGCCCGGAGGCGGGGTGGGGGTACGAGCAGTACTTC	CASSPEAGWGYEQYF
TRBJ2-2	.	TRBV28	TRBD1	TGTGCCAGCCTAAACCCGGGGAGACAGGGGAACACCGGGGAGCTGTTTTTT	CASLNPGRQGNTGELFF
TRBJ2-3	.	TRBV9	.	TGTGCCAGCAGCGCCGGGCAGGGAGGTGATACGCAGTATTTT	CASSAGQGGDTQYF
TRBJ2-7	.	TRBV4-3	.	TGCGCCAGCAGCCAAGCTAGGGGGTACGAGCAGTACTTC	CASSQARGYEQYF
TRBJ1-5	.	TRBV6-1	.	TGTGCCAGCAGTGGGGCTATCAATCAGCCCCAGCATTTT	CASSGAINQPQHF
TRBJ1-5	once	TRBV19	.	TGTGCCAGTAGTATCGTCGGTCAGCCCCAGCATTTT	CASSIVGQPQHF
TRBJ1-2	.	TRBV5-6	TRBD1	TGTGCCAGCAGTTGGACAGGGGTGGGGGGCTACACCTTC	CASSWTGVGGYTF
TRBJ2-2	.	TRBV30	.	TGTGCCTGGAGCCGGGACTGGAGAATCGGGGAGCTGTTTTTT	CAWSRDWRIGELFF
TRBJ2-5	.	TRBV5-1	.	TGCGCCAGCAGCACCCGTAGCGGCCAAGAGACCCAGTACTTC	CASSTRSGQETQYF
TRBJ1-1	.	TRBV29-1	.	TGCAGCGTTGGTGACAGGAACACTGAAGCTTTCTTT	CSVGDRNTEAFF
TRBJ1-1	.	TRBV9	.	TGTGCCAGCAGCGTAGAAGGTGGCCCGGGTACGAACACTGAAGCTTTCTTT	CASSVEGGPGTNTEAFF
TRBJ1-5	.	TRBV7-8	.	TGTGCCAGCAGTTCGGACTATAGCAATCAGCCCCAGCATTTT	CASSSDYSNQPQHF
TRBJ2-7	once	TRBV27	TRBD2	TGTGCCAGCACGGGAGGCGATCACTACGAGCAGTACTTC	CASTGGDHYEQYF